This TCR beta chain was found in a study of T cell repertoires in aging, cancer and after chemotherapy. Amplification of TCR beta used genomic DNA extracted from peripheral blood. TRB rearrangements spanning V, D and J were amplified using mixed TRB-A/B primers. TCRdb itself ran the multiplex PCR reads through MiXCR, one entry per CDR3 protein. The table lists about 1,700 distinct CDR3 sequences, around 40% of them singletons. Sequenced input: blood. The origin of this receptor is a human donor with a solid tumor.

CDR3 sequence reads: CASSLDSTPYYGYTF. CDR3 DNA sequence: TGCGCCAGCTCCCTTGACTCAACCCCATACTATGGCTACACCTTC. This sequence joins TRBV5-1 and TRBJ1-2; unclear D gene. This CDR3 is 15 amino acids long. Trimming stripped 7 bases from V and 3 bases from J, with 19 bases between. Germline V CDR1 and CDR2: SGHRS, YFSETQ. Looking up the rest from reference TRBV5-1 and TRBJ1-2 gives the full variable domain: KAGVTQTPRYLIKTRGQQVTLSCSPISGHRSVSWYQQTPGQGLQFLFEYFSETQRNKGNFPGRFSGRQFSNSRSEMNVSTLELGDSALYLCASSLDSTPYYGYTFGSGTRLTVV.